This entry lists 28 T cell receptor beta chains sequenced from one sample in a study of blood T cell repertoires in COVID-19. The assay was immunoSEQ multiplex PCR, and TCRdb's table has in-frame clones only and misses some. This table has approximately 220,000 clones, roughly 83% appearing once. Sequencing was performed on peripheral blood. Receptors were obtained from a man aged 40-49 years with acute or convalescent COVID-19.

This clone was counted a few times. The chain combines TRBV10-3 with TRBJ2-1; 8 positions match TRBD1. Looked up from germline, CDR1 is ENHRY and CDR2 is SYGVKD. CDR3 length: 16 residues. V shed 4 bases, J shed 3 bases, and the junction held 8 bases outside the gene matches. The CDR3 nucleotides read TGTGCCATCAGTGTCGGGCGACAGGGGAGCTACAATGAGCAGTTCTTC. Protein: CAISVGRQGSYNEQFF.

The chain couples TRBV28 to TRBJ2-5; 8 bases line up with TRBD1. The germline V gene has CDR1 MDHEN and CDR2 SYDVKM. There are 14 residues in the CDR3. V was clipped by 3 bases and J by 6 bases; unmatched bases: 6. The CDR3 reads CASSFPDRGKTQYF. CDR3 DNA sequence: TGTGCCAGCAGTTTCCCCGACAGGGGAAAGACCCAGTACTTC. The variable domain in full, completed from reference TRBV28 and TRBJ2-5, reads DVKVTQSSRYLVKRTGEKVFLECVQDMDHENMFWYRQDPGLGLRLIYFSYDVKMKEKGDIPEGYSVSREKKERFSLILESASTNQTSMYLCASSFPDRGKTQYFGPGTRLLVL.

V usage is TRBV28 and J usage is TRBJ2-7, with TRBD1 matching over 7 bases. The CDR3 sequence is 13 residues long. Germline CDR1 MDHEN, CDR2 SYDVKM. V trimming: 7 bases; J trimming: 2 bases; junction bases outside the gene matches: 5. CDR3 protein: CASNTGVAYEQYF. The CDR3, as DNA: TGTGCCAGCAACACAGGGGTGGCCTACGAGCAGTACTTC.

V is TRBV19 and J is TRBJ1-1; TRBD1 matches 7 bases. The CDR3 covers 15 residues. J gave up 2 bases and V 5 bases, and 8 bases lay outside the gene matches. Germline lookup yields CDR1 LNHDA and CDR2 SQIVND (reference sequence). This chain's CDR3 is CASSPLDRINTEAFF. CDR3 sequence (DNA): TGTGCCAGTAGTCCATTGGACAGGATAAACACTGAAGCTTTCTTT.

The genes are TRBV29-1 and TRBJ2-4, with D perhaps matching TRBD1 (6 bases). Germline V CDR1 and CDR2: SQVTM, ANQGSEA. V lost 5 bases and J lost 11, with 13 bases in between. The CDR3 is 11 residues long. The CDR3 is CSVHRANVQYF. The CDR3 DNA sequence: TGCAGCGTTCACAGGGCAAATGTTCAGTACTTC.

This chain joins TRBV5-5 and TRBJ2-1; 10 bases match TRBD2. Per the germline V gene, CDR1 is SGHKS and CDR2 is YYEKEE (reference sequence). The CDR3 has 15 residues. Trimming removed 3 bases from V and 8 bases from J; junction bases left unmatched: 8. CDR3 DNA: TGTGCCAGCAGCTCCCTAGCGGGAGCTCTGGATGAGCAGTTCTTC. Encoded protein: CASSSLAGALDEQFF.

The chain carries TRBV19 and TRBJ1-4; tentative D call: TRBD1 (5 bases). V dropped 5 bases and J dropped 5 bases, with 9 bases sitting between them. Per the germline V gene, CDR1 is LNHDA and CDR2 is SQIVND (reference sequence). The CDR3 has 13 amino acids. The CDR3 sequence: CASSGAGNEKLFF. The CDR3 bases are TGTGCCAGTAGTGGAGCAGGGAATGAAAAACTGTTTTTT.

On this clone: This specimen includes other DNA sequences encoding the same CDR3. V usage is TRBV18 and J usage is TRBJ2-3, with TRBD1 as a possible D gene (7 bases). This CDR3 region has 13 residues. V lost 3 bases and J lost 6, with 10 bases in between. The germline CDR1 and CDR2 sequences are KGHSH and LQKENI. In DNA, the CDR3 is TGTGCCAGCTCACCGACAGGGAGGGATACGCAGTATTTT. Amino acid sequence: CASSPTGRDTQYF.

CDR3 region: CALTGSGYEQYF. The CDR3 DNA follows: TGTGCCCTGACAGGGTCTGGTTACGAGCAGTACTTC. The chain links TRBV7-9 to TRBJ2-7; 7 nucleotides match TRBD1. The CDR3 covers 12 residues. The V and J ends lost 11 bases and 4 bases, in that order; junction bases with no gene match: 8. Looked up from germline, CDR1 is SEHNR and CDR2 is FQNEAQ (reference sequence).

The J gene is TRBJ2-2, the V gene TRBV25-1; TRBD2 agrees at 10 bases. J gave up 4 bases and V 2 bases, and 1 base lay outside the gene matches. The germline V gene has CDR1 MGHDK and CDR2 SYGVNS. CDR3 size: 15 residues. The CDR3 DNA reads as TGTGCCAGCAGTGAACGACTAGCGGGCACCGGGGAGCTGTTTTTT. This gives the protein CASSERLAGTGELFF.

This chain connects TRBV30 to TRBJ2-7, with D possibly being TRBD2 (6 bases). The CDR3 extends over 14 amino acids. V was clipped by 0 bases and J by 7 bases, with 16 bases between them. Per germline, CDR1 GTSNPN and CDR2 SVGIG (reference sequence). The CDR3, as DNA: TGTGCCTGGAGTGTCGGGGGAGGTCCTACAGAGCAGTACTTC. It is translated as CAWSVGGGPTEQYF.

The chain links TRBV5-1 to TRBJ1-5; D is uncertain. Deletions cut 0 bases from V and 6 bases from J, with 7 bases between. Germline CDR1 is SGHRS and CDR2 is YFSETQ. CDR3 length equals 13 residues. CDR3 loop: CASSLASGQPQHF. The CDR3 nucleotides read TGCGCCAGCAGCTTGGCCTCCGGTCAGCCCCAGCATTTT.

This clone was seen only once. The chain employs TRBV6-5 and TRBJ1-2; TRBD1 might be the D (5 bases). This CDR3 is built from 13 residues. From germline, CDR1 is MNHEY and CDR2 SVGAGI. The ends were cut back, 8 bases at V and 9 bases at J, with 19 bases in the middle. CDR3 residues: CASGGAGLMRYTF. The CDR3 DNA is TGTGCCAGCGGAGGGGCAGGCTTGATGCGCTACACCTTC.

This chain uses TRBV10-3 with TRBJ1-5; D call uncertain. V was cut by 2 bases and J by 4 bases, with 6 bases left in between. Germline V gives CDR1 ENHRY, CDR2 SYGVKD. CDR3 length: 13 amino acids. CDR3 sequence: CAISENRNQPQHF. The CDR3 DNA reads as TGTGCCATCAGTGAGAACCGGAATCAGCCCCAGCATTTT.

This clone has just one count. The V call is TRBV2, the J call TRBJ2-1; 10 bases are shared with TRBD2. The CDR3 covers 14 residues. Germline CDR1 SNHLY, CDR2 FYNNEI. J lost 6 bases, V lost 7 bases, and 6 bases had no gene match. This CDR3 reads CASNSGRVSNEQFF. The CDR3 DNA is TGTGCCAGCAACAGCGGGAGGGTAAGCAATGAGCAGTTCTTC.

The chain combines TRBV2 with TRBJ2-2; TRBD2 matches at 8 bases. Per germline, CDR1 SNHLY and CDR2 FYNNEI. The CDR3 contains 17 residues. Unmatched junction bases numbered 8, after V lost 5 bases and J lost 0 bases. CDR3 loop: CASSISGTASNTGELFF. The DNA for the CDR3 is TGTGCCAGCAGTATTAGCGGGACCGCTTCGAACACCGGGGAGCTGTTTTTT. Together with reference TRBV2 and TRBJ2-2, the CDR3 gives the full variable domain: EPEVTQTPSHQVTQMGQEVILRCVPISNHLYFYWYRQILGQKVEFLVSFYNNEISEKSEIFDDQFSVERPDGSNFTLKIRSTKLEDSAMYFCASSISGTASNTGELFFGEGSRLTVL.

This chain uses TRBV6-2 or TRBV6-3 with TRBJ1-6; 10 bases line up with TRBD1. Germline-derived CDR1 and CDR2 are MNHEY and SVGEGT. V lost 0 bases, J lost 10 bases, and 6 bases stayed unmatched. The CDR3 consists of 16 residues. CDR3 sequence: CASSYSPGQGTSPLHF. The CDR3 DNA reads TGTGCCAGCAGTTACTCTCCGGGACAGGGGACATCACCCCTCCACTTT.

The V gene is TRBV7-2, the J gene TRBJ1-4; no firm D call. In germline, CDR1 is SGHTA, CDR2 FQGNSA. The V end was cut by 1 base, the J end by 2 bases, with 8 bases between. This CDR3 comprises 15 residues. CDR3 in DNA: TGTGCCAGCAGCTTAGTTGTACAGACTAATGAAAAACTGTTTTTT. It translates to CASSLVVQTNEKLFF.

The rearrangement links TRBV6-5 to TRBJ2-1; TRBD2 might be the D (5 bases). The V end lost 6 bases, the J end lost 4 bases, and 16 bases lay between the germline ends. This CDR3 contains 15 residues. Germline lookup yields CDR1 MNHEY and CDR2 SVGAGI. The CDR3 loop is CASSREGYRYNEQFF. CDR3 bases: TGTGCCAGCAGCCGAGAGGGATATCGGTACAATGAGCAGTTCTTC.

This sequence joins TRBV27 and TRBJ1-1, with 7 bases that match TRBD1. This CDR3 has 14 amino acids. Germline CDR1 and CDR2: MNHEY and SMNVEV (reference sequence). Trimming cost V 2 bases and J 4 bases; bases outside gene matches: 4. The CDR3 loop is CASSLLQGTTEAFF. Here the CDR3 DNA reads TGTGCCAGCAGTTTACTACAGGGGACCACTGAAGCTTTCTTT.

The chain couples TRBV18 to TRBJ2-7; TRBD2 matches 8 bases. The germline gives CDR1 KGHSH, CDR2 LQKENI. V was clipped by 2 bases and J by 4 bases; unmatched bases: 7. The CDR3 consists of 15 residues. The CDR3 DNA follows: TGTGCCAGCTCACCAGCCGGGAGGGCCAAGTACGAGCAGTACTTC. Translation gives CASSPAGRAKYEQYF.

This clone showed up just a few times. V is TRBV7-3 and J is TRBJ1-1; 7 nucleotides line up with TRBD1. Germline values: CDR1 SGHTA, CDR2 FQGTGA. V dropped 5 bases and J dropped 0; count of bases not matched to a gene: 9. The CDR3 loop spans 16 amino acids. DNA for the CDR3: TGTGCCAGCAGCCCCTTTGGAGGGGGCATGAACACTGAAGCTTTCTTT. Protein: CASSPFGGGMNTEAFF.

The sample holds a few counts of this clone. The chain combines TRBV15 with TRBJ2-1; 12 bases fit TRBD2. CDR1 is LNHNV, CDR2 YYDKDF, per germline (reference sequence). This CDR3 spans 15 amino acids. Losses at the gene ends were 5 bases for V and 7 bases for J; bases not matched to a gene: 6. This chain's CDR3 is CATSARTSGINEQFF. In DNA form, the CDR3 reads TGTGCCACCAGCGCCAGGACTAGCGGGATAAATGAGCAGTTCTTC.

The chain joins TRBV9 to TRBJ1-1, with a weak D call TRBD1 (6 bases). This CDR3 has 15 amino acids. Trimming cost V 5 bases and J 4 bases, with 18 bases left between them. Germline V gene data show CDR1 as SGDLS and CDR2 as YYNGEE. CDR3 in DNA: TGTGCCAGCAGTCCCAAAGTCGGGGGGGCCACTGAAGCTTTCTTT. This sequence encodes CASSPKVGGATEAFF.

The chain recombines TRBV6-1 with TRBJ1-2; the D gene is possibly TRBD1 (6 bases). Looked up from germline, CDR1 is MNHNS and CDR2 is SASEGT. Deletions cut 3 bases from V and 4 bases from J, with 12 bases between. This CDR3 contains 14 residues. DNA for the CDR3: TGTGCCAGCAGTGATACAGGGAAAACCTATGGCTACACCTTC. Its protein product is CASSDTGKTYGYTF.

The chain recombines TRBV6-2 or TRBV6-3 with TRBJ2-2; 12 positions agree with TRBD2. CDR1 MNHEY and CDR2 SVGEGT come from the germline V gene. Losses at the gene ends were 5 bases for V and 5 bases for J; bases not matched to a gene: 9. CDR3 size: 17 residues. This chain's CDR3 is CASSTWTSGAFTGELFF. CDR3 DNA: TGTGCCAGCAGTACCTGGACTAGCGGGGCCTTTACCGGGGAGCTGTTTTTT.

The V and J genes are TRBV6-1 and TRBJ1-5; D gene ambiguous. This CDR3 is 15 amino acids long. V shed 0 bases and J shed 4 bases, with 10 bases lying between them. Germline values: CDR1 MNHNS, CDR2 SASEGT. The CDR3 loop reads CASSEARTGNQPQHF. The DNA of the CDR3 is TGTGCCAGCAGTGAAGCGAGGACGGGGAATCAGCCCCAGCATTTT.

On this clone itself: Other DNA sequences in this specimen translate into the identical CDR3. V usage is TRBV19 and J usage is TRBJ2-1; TRBD1 might be the D (6 bases). This CDR3 has 15 residues. V was cut by 3 bases and J by 1 base, with 10 bases left in between. Germline V gives CDR1 LNHDA, CDR2 SQIVND (reference sequence). The CDR3 nucleotides read TGTGCCAGTAGTATCGGGCAGGGGTCCTACAATGAGCAGTTCTTC. This sequence encodes CASSIGQGSYNEQFF.